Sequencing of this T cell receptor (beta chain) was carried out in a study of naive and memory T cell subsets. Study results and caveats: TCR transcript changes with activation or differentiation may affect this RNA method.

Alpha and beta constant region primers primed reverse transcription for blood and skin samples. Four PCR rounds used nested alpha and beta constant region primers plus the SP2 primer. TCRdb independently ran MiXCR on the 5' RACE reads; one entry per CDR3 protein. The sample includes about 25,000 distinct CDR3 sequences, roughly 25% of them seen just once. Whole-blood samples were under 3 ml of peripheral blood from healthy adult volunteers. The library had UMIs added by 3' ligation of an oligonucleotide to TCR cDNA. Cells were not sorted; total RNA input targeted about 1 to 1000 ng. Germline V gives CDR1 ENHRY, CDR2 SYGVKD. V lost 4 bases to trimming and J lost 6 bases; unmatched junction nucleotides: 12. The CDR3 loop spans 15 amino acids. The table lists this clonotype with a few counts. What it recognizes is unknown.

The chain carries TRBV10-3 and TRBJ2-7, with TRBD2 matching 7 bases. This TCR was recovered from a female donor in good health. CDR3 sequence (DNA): TGTGCCATCAGTGCTTTCGCGGGAGTAACAACCGAGCAGTACTTC. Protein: CAISAFAGVTTEQYF.